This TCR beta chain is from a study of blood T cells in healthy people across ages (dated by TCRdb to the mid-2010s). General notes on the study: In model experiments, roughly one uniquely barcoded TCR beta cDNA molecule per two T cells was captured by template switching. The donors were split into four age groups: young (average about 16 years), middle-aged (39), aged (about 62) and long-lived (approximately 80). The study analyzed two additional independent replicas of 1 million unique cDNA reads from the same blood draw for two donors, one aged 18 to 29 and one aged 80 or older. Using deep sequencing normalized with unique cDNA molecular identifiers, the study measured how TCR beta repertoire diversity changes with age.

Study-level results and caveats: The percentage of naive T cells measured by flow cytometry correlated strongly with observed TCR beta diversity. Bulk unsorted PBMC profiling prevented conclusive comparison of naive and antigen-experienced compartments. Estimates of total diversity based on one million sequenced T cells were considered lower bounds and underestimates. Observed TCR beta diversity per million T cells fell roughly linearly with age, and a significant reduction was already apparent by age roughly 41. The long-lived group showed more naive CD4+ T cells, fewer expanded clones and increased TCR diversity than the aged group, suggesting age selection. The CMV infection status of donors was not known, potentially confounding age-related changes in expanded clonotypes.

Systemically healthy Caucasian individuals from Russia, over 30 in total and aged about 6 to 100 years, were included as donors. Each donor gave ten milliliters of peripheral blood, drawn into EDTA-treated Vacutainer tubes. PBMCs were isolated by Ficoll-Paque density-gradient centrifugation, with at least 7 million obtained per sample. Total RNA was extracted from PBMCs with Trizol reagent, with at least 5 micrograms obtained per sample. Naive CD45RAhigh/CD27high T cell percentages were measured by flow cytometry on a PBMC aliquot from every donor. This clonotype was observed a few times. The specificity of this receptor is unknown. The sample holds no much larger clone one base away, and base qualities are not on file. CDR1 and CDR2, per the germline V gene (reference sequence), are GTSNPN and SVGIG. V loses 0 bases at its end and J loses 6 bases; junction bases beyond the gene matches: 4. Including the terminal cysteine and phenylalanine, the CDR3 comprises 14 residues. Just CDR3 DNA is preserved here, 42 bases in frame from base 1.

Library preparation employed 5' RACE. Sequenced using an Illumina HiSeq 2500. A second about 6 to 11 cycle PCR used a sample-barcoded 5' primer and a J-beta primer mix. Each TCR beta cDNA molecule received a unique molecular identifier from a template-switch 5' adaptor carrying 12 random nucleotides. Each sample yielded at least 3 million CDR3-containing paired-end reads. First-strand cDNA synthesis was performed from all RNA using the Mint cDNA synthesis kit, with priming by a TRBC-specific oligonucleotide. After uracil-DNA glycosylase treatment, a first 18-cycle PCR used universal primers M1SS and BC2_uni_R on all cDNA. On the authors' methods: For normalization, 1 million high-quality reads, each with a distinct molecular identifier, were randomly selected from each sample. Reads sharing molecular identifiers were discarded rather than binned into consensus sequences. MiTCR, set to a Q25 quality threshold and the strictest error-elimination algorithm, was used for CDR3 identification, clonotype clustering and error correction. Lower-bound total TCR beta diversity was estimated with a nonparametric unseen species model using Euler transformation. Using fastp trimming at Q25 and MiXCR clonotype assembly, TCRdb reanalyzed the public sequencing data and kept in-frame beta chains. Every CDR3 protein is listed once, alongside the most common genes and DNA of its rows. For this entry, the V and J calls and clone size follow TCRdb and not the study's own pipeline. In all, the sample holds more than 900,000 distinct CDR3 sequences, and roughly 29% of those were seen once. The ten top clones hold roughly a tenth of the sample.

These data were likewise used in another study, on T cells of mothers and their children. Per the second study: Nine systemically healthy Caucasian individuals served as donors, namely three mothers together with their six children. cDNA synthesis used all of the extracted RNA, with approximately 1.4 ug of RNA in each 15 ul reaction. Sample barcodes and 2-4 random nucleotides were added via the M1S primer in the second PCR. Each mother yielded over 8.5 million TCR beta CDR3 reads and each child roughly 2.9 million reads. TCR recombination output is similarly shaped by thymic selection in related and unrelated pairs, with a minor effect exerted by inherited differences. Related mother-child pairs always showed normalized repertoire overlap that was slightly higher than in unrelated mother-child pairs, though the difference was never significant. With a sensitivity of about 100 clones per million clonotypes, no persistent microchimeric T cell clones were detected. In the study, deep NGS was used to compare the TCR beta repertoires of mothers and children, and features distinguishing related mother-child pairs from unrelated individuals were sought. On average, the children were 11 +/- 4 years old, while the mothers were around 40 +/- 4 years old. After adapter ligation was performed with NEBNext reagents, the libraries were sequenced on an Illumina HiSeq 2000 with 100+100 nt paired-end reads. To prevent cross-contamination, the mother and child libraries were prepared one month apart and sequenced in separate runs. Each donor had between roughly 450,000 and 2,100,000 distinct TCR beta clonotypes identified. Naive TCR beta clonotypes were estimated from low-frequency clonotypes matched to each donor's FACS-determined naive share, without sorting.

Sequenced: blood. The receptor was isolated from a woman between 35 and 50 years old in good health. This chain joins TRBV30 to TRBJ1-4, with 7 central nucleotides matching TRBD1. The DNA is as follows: TGTGCCTGGAGTGTTAAAGGGGGCGATGAAAAACTGTTTTTT. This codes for CAWSVKGGDEKLFF.